This T cell receptor beta chain comes out of a study of T cell clusters in autoimmune cytopenias. TRB was amplified by touch-down multiplex PCR, primer pools A and B combined. No DNA is given; TCRdb re-called the multiplex PCR reads and lists each CDR3 protein once. This repertoire includes 2,000 or so distinct CDR3 sequences. This clonotype is deemed medium-sized by its frequency. The germline V gene encodes CDR1 MNHNS and CDR2 SASEGT. The CDR3 has 14 residues. About 37,500 genome equivalents of blood DNA were amplified for TRB. This same sample was also part of a study on T cell repertoires in aging, cancer and after chemotherapy. Per that paper: Chronic lymphocytic leukemia patients on fludarabine- or bendamustine-based regimens gave paired samples before and after chemotherapy.

The source of this sequence is a human donor with chronic lymphocytic leukemia. V gene TRBV6-1 combines with J gene TRBJ1-3. Sequenced sample: peripheral blood. The CDR3: CASRDWSSGNTIYF.